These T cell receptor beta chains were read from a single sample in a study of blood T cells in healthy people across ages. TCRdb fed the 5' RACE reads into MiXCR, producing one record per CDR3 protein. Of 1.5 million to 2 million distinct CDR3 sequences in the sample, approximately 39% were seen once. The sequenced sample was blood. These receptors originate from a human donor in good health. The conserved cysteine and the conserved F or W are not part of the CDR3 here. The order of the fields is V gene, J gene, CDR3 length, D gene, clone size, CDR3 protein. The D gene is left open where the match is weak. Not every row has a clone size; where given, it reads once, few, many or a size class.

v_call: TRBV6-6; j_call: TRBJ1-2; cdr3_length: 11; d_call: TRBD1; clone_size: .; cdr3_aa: ASSSSGTDGYT
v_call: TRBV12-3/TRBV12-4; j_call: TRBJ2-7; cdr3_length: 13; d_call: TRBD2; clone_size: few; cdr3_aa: ASSLARGGSYEQY
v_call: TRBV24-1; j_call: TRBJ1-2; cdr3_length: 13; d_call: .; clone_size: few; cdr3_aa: ATSGSRTDLYGYT
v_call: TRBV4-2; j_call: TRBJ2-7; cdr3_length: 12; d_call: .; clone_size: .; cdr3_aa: ASSTQLGDHEQY
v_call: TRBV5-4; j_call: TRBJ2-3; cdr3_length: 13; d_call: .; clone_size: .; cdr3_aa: ASSLAGRMADTQY
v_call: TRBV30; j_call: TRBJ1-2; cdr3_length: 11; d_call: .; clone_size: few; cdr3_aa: AWSLNWVGGYT
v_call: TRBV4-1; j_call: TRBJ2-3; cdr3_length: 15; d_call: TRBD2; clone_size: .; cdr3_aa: ASSQDGWGASGDTQY
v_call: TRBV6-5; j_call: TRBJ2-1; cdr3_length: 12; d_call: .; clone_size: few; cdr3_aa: ASGQTGAYNEQF
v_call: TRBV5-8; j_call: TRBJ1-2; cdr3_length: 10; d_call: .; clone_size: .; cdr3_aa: ASSPGYHGYT
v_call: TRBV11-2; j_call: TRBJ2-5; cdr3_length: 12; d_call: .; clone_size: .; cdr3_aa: ASSLRVLGGEQY
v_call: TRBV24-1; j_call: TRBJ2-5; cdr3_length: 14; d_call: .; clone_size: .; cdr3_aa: ATSGFGAKEQETQY
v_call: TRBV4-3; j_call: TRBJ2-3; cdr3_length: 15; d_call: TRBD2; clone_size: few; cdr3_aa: ASSQDNRGGYPDTQY
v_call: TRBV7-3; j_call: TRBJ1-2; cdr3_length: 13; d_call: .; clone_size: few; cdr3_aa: ASSWEGVSNYGYT
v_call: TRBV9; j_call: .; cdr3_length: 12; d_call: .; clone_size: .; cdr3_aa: ASSPSLEAYEQY
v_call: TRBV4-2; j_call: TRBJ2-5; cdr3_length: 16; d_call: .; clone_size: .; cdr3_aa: ASSQDGLRGEYQETQY
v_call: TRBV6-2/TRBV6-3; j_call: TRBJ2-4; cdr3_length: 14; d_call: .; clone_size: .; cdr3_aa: ASRSGTALAKNIQY
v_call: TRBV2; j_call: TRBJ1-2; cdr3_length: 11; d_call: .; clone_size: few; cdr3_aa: ATAMTVNYGYT
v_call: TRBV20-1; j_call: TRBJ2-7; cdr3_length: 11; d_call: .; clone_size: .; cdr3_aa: SAFRGTPYEQY
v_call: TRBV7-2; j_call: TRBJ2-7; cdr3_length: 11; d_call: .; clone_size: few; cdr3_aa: ASSLIPGDEQY
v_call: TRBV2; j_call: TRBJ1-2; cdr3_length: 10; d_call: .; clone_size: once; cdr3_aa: ASSVGRAGYT
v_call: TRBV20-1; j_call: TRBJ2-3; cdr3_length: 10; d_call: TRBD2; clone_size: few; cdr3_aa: SPGGGTDTQY
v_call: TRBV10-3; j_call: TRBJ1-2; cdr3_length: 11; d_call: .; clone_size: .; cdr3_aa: AINDYNKYGYT
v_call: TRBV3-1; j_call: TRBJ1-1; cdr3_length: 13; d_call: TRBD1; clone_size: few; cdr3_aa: ASSHNRRTGSGAF
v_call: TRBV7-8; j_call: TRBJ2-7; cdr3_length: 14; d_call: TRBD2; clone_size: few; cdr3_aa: ASSFGLAGGPGEQY
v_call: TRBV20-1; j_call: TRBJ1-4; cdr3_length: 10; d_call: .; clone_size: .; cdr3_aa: HPAYLGEKLF
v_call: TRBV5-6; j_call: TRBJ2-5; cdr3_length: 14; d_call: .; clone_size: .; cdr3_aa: ASSNLAPPDQETQY
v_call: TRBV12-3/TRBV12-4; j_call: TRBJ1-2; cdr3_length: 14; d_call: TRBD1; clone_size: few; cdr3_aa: ASRQRQGQANYGYT
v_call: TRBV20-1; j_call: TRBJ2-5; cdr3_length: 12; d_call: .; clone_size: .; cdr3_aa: SARDIGYEETQY
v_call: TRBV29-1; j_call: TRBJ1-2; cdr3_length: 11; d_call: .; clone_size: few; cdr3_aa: SVVGQDNYGYT
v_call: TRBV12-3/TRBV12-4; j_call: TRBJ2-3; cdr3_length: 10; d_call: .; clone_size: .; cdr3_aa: ASRVRAGAQY
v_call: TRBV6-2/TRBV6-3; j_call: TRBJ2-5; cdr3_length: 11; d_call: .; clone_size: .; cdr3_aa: ASSYPIFYGQY
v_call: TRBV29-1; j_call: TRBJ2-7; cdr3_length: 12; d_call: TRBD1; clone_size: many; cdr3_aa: SVTPRDSEYEQY
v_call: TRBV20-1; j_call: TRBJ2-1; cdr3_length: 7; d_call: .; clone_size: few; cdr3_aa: SASTRGF
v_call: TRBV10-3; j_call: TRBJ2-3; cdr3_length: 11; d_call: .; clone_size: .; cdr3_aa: AARDLNTDTQY
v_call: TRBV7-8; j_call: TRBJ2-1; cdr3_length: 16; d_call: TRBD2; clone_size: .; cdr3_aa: ASSPGGVGREGYNEQF
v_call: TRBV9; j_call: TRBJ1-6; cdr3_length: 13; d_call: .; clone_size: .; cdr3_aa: ASSVSGRYNSPLH
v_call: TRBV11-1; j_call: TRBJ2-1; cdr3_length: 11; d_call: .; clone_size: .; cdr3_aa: ASSRGLGGEQF
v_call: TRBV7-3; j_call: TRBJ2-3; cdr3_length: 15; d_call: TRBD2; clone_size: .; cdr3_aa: VSSLSLGGGYTDTQY
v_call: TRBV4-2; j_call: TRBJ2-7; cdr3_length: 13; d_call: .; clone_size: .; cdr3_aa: ASSSRVSGSYEQY
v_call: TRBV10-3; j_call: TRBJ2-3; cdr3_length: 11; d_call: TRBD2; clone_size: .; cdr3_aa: AIMRELADTQY
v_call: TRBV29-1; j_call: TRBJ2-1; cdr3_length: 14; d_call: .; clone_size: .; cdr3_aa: SVDRDSYYSYNEQF
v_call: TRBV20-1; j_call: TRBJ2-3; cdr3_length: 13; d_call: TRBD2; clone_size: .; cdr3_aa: SARVSGVVTDTQY
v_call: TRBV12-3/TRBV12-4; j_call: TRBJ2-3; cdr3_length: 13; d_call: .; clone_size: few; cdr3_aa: ASSLAGLDTDTQY
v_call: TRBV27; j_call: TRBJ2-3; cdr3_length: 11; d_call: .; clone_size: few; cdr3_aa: ASSRRGSDTQY